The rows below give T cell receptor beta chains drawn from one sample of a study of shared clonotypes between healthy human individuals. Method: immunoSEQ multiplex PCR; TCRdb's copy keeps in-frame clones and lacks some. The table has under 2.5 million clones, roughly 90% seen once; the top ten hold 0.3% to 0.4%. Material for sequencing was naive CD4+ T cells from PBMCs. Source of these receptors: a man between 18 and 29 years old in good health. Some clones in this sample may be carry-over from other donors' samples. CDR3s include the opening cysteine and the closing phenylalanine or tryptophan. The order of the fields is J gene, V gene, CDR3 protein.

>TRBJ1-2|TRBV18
CASSPGGNYGYTF
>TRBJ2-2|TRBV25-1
CASSETSGTNTGELFF
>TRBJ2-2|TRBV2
CASSFDRGLGSGNTGELFF
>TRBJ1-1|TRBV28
CASSRGTEAFF
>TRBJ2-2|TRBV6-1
CASSDPRGSSVGELFF
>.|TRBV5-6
CASSSTGGRGREQYF
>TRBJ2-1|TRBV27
CASSSLGSGRNEQFF
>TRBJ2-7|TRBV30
CAWRPGGGWQYF
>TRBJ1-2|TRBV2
CASQLAVYGYTF
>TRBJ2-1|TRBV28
CASSIQGHEQFF
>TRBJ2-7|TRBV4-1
CASSQAPRGYEQYF
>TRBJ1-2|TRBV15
CATSRGWGEFDGYTF
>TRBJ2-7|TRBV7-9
CASSLLGDSYEQYF
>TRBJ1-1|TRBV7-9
CASSLDRVAEAFF
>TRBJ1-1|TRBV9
CASSAPRGEVVMNTEAFF
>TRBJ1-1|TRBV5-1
CASSYLQGMNTEAFF
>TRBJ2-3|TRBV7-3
CASSLSDGTQYF
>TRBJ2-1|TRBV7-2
CASSLARSSYNEQFF
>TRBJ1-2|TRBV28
CASSFPTEGYTF
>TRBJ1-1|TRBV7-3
CASSLKGGGTEAFF
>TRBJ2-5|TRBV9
CASSQRGGWETQYF
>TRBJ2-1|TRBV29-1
CSVQPEGRLYEQFF